The source of this TCR beta chain is a study of cytomegalovirus exposure and HLA in healthy donors. Study results and limitations: The classifier was said to identify cytomegalovirus status with high specificity and sensitivity. Rarity marked most TCR sequences, yet some public TCRs occurred in many donors.

On this clone itself: Its specificity is not known.

Germline trimming cut 2 bases from V and 15 bases from J; bases unmatched to any gene: 6. CDR1 and CDR2 (germline): GTSNPN, SVGIG (reference sequence). The CDR3 is made up of 13 amino acids. The table came from immunoSEQ multiplex PCR; TCRdb's copy has only in-frame clones and leaves some out. This sample has 100,000 to 150,000 clones, with 90% to 96% found just once. This clonotype was sampled from a man aged 18 to 35 in good health and CMV-seronegative. The source material was PBMCs. V is TRBV30 and J is TRBJ2-1, with 14 bases aligning to TRBD2. CDR3 in amino acids: CAWSSGTSGSSFF. CDR3 in DNA: TGTGCCTGGAGTTCCGGGACTAGCGGGAGTTCGTTCTTC. Using reference TRBV30 and TRBJ2-1 for the parts outside the CDR3, the full variable domain is SQTIHQWPATLVQPVGSPLSLECTVEGTSNPNLYWYRQAAGRGLQLLFYSVGIGQISSEVPQNLSASRPQDRQFILSSKKLLLSDSGFYLCAWSSGTSGSSFFGPGTRLTVL.